This T cell receptor (beta chain) came from a study of blood T cell repertoires in COVID-19. Here immunoSEQ multiplex PCR was the method, and the copy in TCRdb shows in-frame clones only, minus some. The sample lists approximately 150,000 clones, 80% to 85% occurring once. This CDR3 has 17 amino acids. Germline loops: CDR1 SGHRS, CDR2 YFSETQ. V lost 0 bases to trimming and J lost 9 bases; unmatched junction nucleotides: 11. The sequence was obtained from a man aged 30-40 years with COVID-19, enrolled during active disease. The sequencing input was peripheral blood. This chain uses TRBV5-1 with TRBJ2-4; 11 bases fit TRBD2. The DNA of the CDR3 is TGCGCCAGCAGCTTGGATAGGGTAGCGGGAGGGATGCGCATTCAGTACTTC. Translating gives CASSLDRVAGGMRIQYF.